These 24 T cell receptor beta chains originate from one sample sequenced in a study of radiotherapy plus CTLA-4 blockade in lung cancer. The table came from immunoSEQ multiplex PCR; TCRdb's copy has only in-frame clones and leaves some out. The data show 90,000 or so clones, 75% to 90% seen once. Sequenced here: peripheral blood, sampled from a patient treated with radiotherapy plus ipilimumab. The receptors come from a human donor with non-small cell lung cancer who had stable disease on radiotherapy plus ipilimumab.

In the case of this clone: This sample also contains other DNA sequences that code for the same CDR3. V is TRBV7-8 and J is TRBJ1-6, with 9 bases identical to TRBD1. CDR3 length: 16 amino acids. Losses at the gene ends were 5 bases for V and 6 bases for J; bases not matched to a gene: 8. Looked up from germline, CDR1 is SGHVS and CDR2 is FQNEAQ. This CDR3 reads CASSLSTGGSNSPLHF. The CDR3 region has the DNA TGTGCCAGCAGCCTGTCCACAGGGGGCTCTAATTCACCCCTCCACTTT.

The rearrangement links TRBV6-1 to TRBJ1-2, with no clear D. Trimming left V 0 bases short and J 2 bases short, with 7 bases between. The CDR3 totals 14 residues. Germline loops: CDR1 MNHNS, CDR2 SASEGT. The CDR3 is CASSEAASNYGYTF. The CDR3 region has the DNA TGTGCCAGCAGTGAAGCGGCGTCCAACTATGGCTACACCTTC.

CDR3 amino acids: CASSFTGGASGETQYF. The CDR3 DNA reads as TGCGCCAGCAGCTTTACAGGGGGTGCCTCCGGAGAGACCCAGTACTTC. The chain carries TRBV5-1 and TRBJ2-5; TRBD1 agrees at 8 bases. This CDR3 comprises 16 residues. V trimming: 2 bases; J trimming: 4 bases; junction bases outside the gene matches: 10. Germline-derived CDR1 and CDR2 are SGHRS and YFSETQ.

The chain joins TRBV6-1 to TRBJ2-5; 8 nucleotides line up with TRBD2. V was clipped by 6 bases and J by 5 bases; unmatched bases: 5. Germline V gene lookup returns CDR1 MNHNS and CDR2 SASEGT. The CDR3 spans 13 residues. The CDR3 nucleotides read TGTGCCAGCAGGGCGGGAGGCCTTGAGACCCAGTACTTC. Translated, it gives CASRAGGLETQYF.

The V call is TRBV2, the J call TRBJ2-7; 9 nucleotides align to TRBD2. This CDR3 region has 14 residues. Germline CDR1 and CDR2: SNHLY and FYNNEI. Trimming removed 7 bases from V and 2 bases from J; junction bases left unmatched: 6. CDR3 sequence: CASTAGGIPYEQYF. Here the CDR3 DNA reads TGTGCCAGCACTGCGGGGGGGATCCCCTACGAGCAGTACTTC.

V gene TRBV18 combines with J gene TRBJ1-1; 9 bases line up with TRBD1. CDR1 KGHSH and CDR2 LQKENI come from the germline V gene. The CDR3 sequence is 15 residues long. Losses at the gene ends were 3 bases for V and 0 bases for J; bases not matched to a gene: 2. Here the CDR3 DNA reads TGTGCCAGCTCACCCCGACAGGGGGTGAACACTGAAGCTTTCTTT. Protein: CASSPRQGVNTEAFF.

The gene calls are TRBV7-2 and TRBJ2-5; weak D call: TRBD2 (7 bases). V lost 4 bases and J lost 7, with 22 bases in between. This CDR3 is built from 16 residues. Germline-derived CDR1 and CDR2 are SGHTA and FQGNSA. The CDR3 nucleotides read TGTGCCAGCAGCTCAGTCGCTAGCGGAGGGGGGCGGACCCAGTACTTC. Amino acids: CASSSVASGGGRTQYF.

In its sample, this clone was seen a few times. The sample holds other DNA sequences that translate to the same CDR3. The genes are TRBV6-6 and TRBJ1-1; D gene unclear. The CDR3 loop spans 14 amino acids. V was shortened by 2 bases and J by 5 bases, with 12 bases between the two germline ends. CDR1 is MNHNY and CDR2 is SVGAGI in the germline V gene (reference sequence). The CDR3: CASSYDRGGTEAFF. For the CDR3, the DNA is TGTGCCAGCAGTTACGATCGGGGAGGGACTGAAGCTTTCTTT.

The chain uses TRBV25-1 and TRBJ2-7; the match to TRBD1 covers 7 bases. This CDR3 is built from 14 residues. V dropped 6 bases and J dropped 6; count of bases not matched to a gene: 11. From germline, CDR1 is MGHDK and CDR2 SYGVNS. CDR3 bases: TGTGCCAGCAGGGGGGCTGGACAGGTAGTCGAGCAGTACTTC. Amino acids: CASRGAGQVVEQYF.

This clone has just one count. The chain employs TRBV12-5 and TRBJ2-3, with TRBD2 matching 11 bases. Germline CDR1 is LGHNT and CDR2 is FRNRAP. CDR3 length equals 13 residues. Trimming at V came to 3 bases and at J to 14 bases, leaving 7 bases not matched to a gene. This CDR3 reads CASGLSTSGGAYF. The CDR3 DNA sequence: TGTGCTAGTGGTTTATCTACTAGCGGGGGTGCGTATTTT. Variable domain in full (rest from reference TRBV12-5 and TRBJ2-3): DARVTQTPRHKVTEMGQEVTMRCQPILGHNTVFWYRQTMMQGLELLAYFRNRAPLDDSGMPKDRFSAEMPDATLATLKIQPSEPRDSAVYFCASGLSTSGGAYFGPGTRLTVL.

The chain uses TRBV5-1 and TRBJ2-3; 9 positions match TRBD1. CDR3 length: 15 residues. The V and J ends lost 3 bases and 3 bases, in that order; junction bases with no gene match: 5. CDR1 SGHRS and CDR2 YFSETQ come from the germline V gene. The CDR3 nucleotides read TGCGCCAGCAGCTCTACAGGGGGCGGGACAGATACGCAGTATTTT. Amino acid sequence: CASSSTGGGTDTQYF.

This sequence joins TRBV9 and TRBJ2-1, with 7 bases fitting TRBD1. Germline CDR1 and CDR2: SGDLS and YYNGEE. With V trimmed by 4 bases and J by 3 bases, 4 bases remained unmatched. The CDR3 loop spans 14 amino acids. The CDR3 DNA is TGTGCCAGCAGCCCTTGGGACAGCTACAATGAGCAGTTCTTC. Protein: CASSPWDSYNEQFF.

V gene TRBV27 combines with J gene TRBJ2-1, with a tentative D call TRBD2 (5 bases). V was cut by 1 base and J by 3 bases, with 16 bases left in between. CDR3 length equals 17 residues. The V gene's germline CDR1 is MNHEY and CDR2 SMNVEV (reference sequence). CDR3 region: CASSLLRVPHLYNEQFF. The CDR3 DNA reads TGTGCCAGCAGTTTATTGAGGGTCCCACACCTCTACAATGAGCAGTTCTTC.

This clone appeared a single time. This sequence joins TRBV5-6 and TRBJ1-4, with a weak D call TRBD1 (5 bases). This CDR3 contains 14 residues. The germline gives CDR1 SGHDT, CDR2 YYEEEE. V lost 4 bases and J lost 0, with 7 bases in between. The CDR3 sequence is CASSPQATNEKLFF. The DNA of the CDR3 is TGTGCCAGCAGCCCACAGGCAACTAATGAAAAACTGTTTTTT.

The V call is TRBV6-1, the J call TRBJ2-1, with D possibly matching TRBD1 (6 bases). The germline V and J ends were trimmed by 4 bases and 9 bases, with 22 bases remaining between them. This CDR3 is built from 16 residues. Germline V gene data show CDR1 as MNHNS and CDR2 as SASEGT. The DNA of the CDR3 is TGTGCCAGCAGTGTGATAGGGGGTAGGGGCAACATTGAGCAGTTCTTC. Translation gives CASSVIGGRGNIEQFF.

This chain connects TRBV27 to TRBJ1-1, with D tentatively TRBD1 (6 bases). This CDR3 has 16 amino acids. Germline V gives CDR1 MNHEY, CDR2 SMNVEV (reference sequence). V lost 8 bases and J lost 1, with 20 bases in between. CDR3 sequence: CASGLQSGGANTEAFF. The DNA for the CDR3 is TGTGCCAGCGGCCTCCAATCCGGGGGGGCGAACACTGAAGCTTTCTTT.

The chain uses TRBV11-2 and TRBJ2-5; tentatively, D is TRBD2 (6 bases). Germline V gives CDR1 SGHAT, CDR2 FQNNGV. Trimming shortened V by 4 bases and J by 2 bases, and 20 bases separated the two germline ends. This CDR3 contains 17 residues. For the CDR3, the DNA is TGTGCCAGCAGCTCCGCCTCTACCCTAGCGTCACAAGAGACCCAGTACTTC. Residues: CASSSASTLASQETQYF.

This clone was counted between two and nine times. This chain links TRBV11-1 with TRBJ2-2; possible D gene TRBD2, 5 bases. V shed 2 bases and J shed 4 bases, with 11 bases lying between them. The CDR3 has 15 amino acids. In germline, CDR1 is SGHAT, CDR2 FQDESV (reference sequence). For the CDR3, the DNA is TGTGCCAGCAGCTTACTGGCGGGCGTCACCGGGGAGCTGTTTTTT. As protein: CASSLLAGVTGELFF.

The CDR3 sequence is CASSDTGTASGNTIYF. The CDR3 nucleotides are TGTGCCAGCAGCGATACCGGGACGGCCTCTGGAAACACCATATATTTT. This chain links TRBV7-2 with TRBJ1-3; D perhaps matches TRBD1 (5 bases). The germline CDR1 and CDR2 sequences are SGHTA and FQGNSA. The V end was cut by 5 bases, the J end by 0 bases, with 14 bases between. This CDR3 is built from 16 residues.

DNA for the CDR3: TGTGCCAGCAGTAGTCCAGGGGCCGGACCTAATCAGCCCCAGCATTTT. This sequence encodes CASSSPGAGPNQPQHF. This chain uses TRBV2 with TRBJ1-5; D is perhaps TRBD1 (6 bases). V lost 5 bases and J lost 4, with 18 bases in between. The germline V gene encodes CDR1 SNHLY and CDR2 FYNNEI. The CDR3 runs to 16 residues.

This chain's CDR3 is CASSPVGGAPKETQYF. The DNA of the CDR3 is TGTGCCAGCAGCCCCGTAGGGGGGGCGCCCAAGGAGACCCAGTACTTC. The V gene is TRBV9, the J gene TRBJ2-5; D is possibly TRBD2 (7 bases). The CDR3 totals 16 residues. Germline-derived CDR1 and CDR2 are SGDLS and YYNGEE. Trimming took 4 bases from V and 5 from J, leaving 21 bases between them. Looking up the rest from reference TRBV9 and TRBJ2-5 gives the full variable domain: DSGVTQTPKHLITATGQRVTLRCSPRSGDLSVYWYQQSLDQGLQFLIQYYNGEERAKGNILERFSAQQFPDLHSELNLSSLELGDSALYFCASSPVGGAPKETQYFGPGTRLLVL.

J is TRBJ1-1 and V is TRBV30; the D is unclear. The CDR3 loop spans 12 amino acids. Between the trimmed V and J ends, which lost 4 bases and 10 bases, there was a span of 16 bases. Germline V gene data show CDR1 as GTSNPN and CDR2 as SVGIG (reference sequence). CDR3 protein: CAWNRASRGAFF. For the CDR3, the DNA is TGTGCCTGGAATCGGGCCTCCCGCGGAGCTTTCTTT. The whole variable domain, filled in from reference TRBV30 and TRBJ1-1, reads SQTIHQWPATLVQPVGSPLSLECTVEGTSNPNLYWYRQAAGRGLQLLFYSVGIGQISSEVPQNLSASRPQDRQFILSSKKLLLSDSGFYLCAWNRASRGAFFGQGTRLTVV.

The chain uses TRBV7-9 and TRBJ2-3; perhaps TRBD1 as D (5 bases). Trimming removed 8 bases from V and 6 bases from J, with 9 bases in between. CDR1 and CDR2 from the germline V gene are SEHNR and FQNEAQ (reference sequence). The CDR3 consists of 11 residues. In DNA form, the CDR3 reads TGTGCCAGCGAACAGGTTGATACGCAGTATTTT. Protein sequence: CASEQVDTQYF.

The chain carries TRBV11-2 and TRBJ2-1; tentatively, D is TRBD1 or TRBD2 (6 bases each). The germline V gene encodes CDR1 SGHAT and CDR2 FQNNGV. Trimming stripped 6 bases from V and 6 bases from J, with 15 bases between. This CDR3 comprises 14 residues. CDR3 in DNA: TGTGCCAGCAGGGGGGCTAGCGCCTTCAATGAGCAGTTCTTC. Its translation: CASRGASAFNEQFF. Based on the CDR3 plus reference TRBV11-2 and TRBJ2-1, the full variable domain is EAGVAQSPRYKIIEKRQSVAFWCNPISGHATLYWYQQILGQGPKLLIQFQNNGVVDDSQLPKDRFSAERLKGVDSTLKIQPAKLEDSAVYLCASRGASAFNEQFFGPGTRLTVL.